This entry features one T cell receptor (beta chain) sequence. Its antigen has not been determined. Nothing much larger sits one base from this clone, and base qualities are not available. TCR CDR3 regions were amplified from genomic DNA by multiplex PCR using the deep immunoSEQ assay. Extracted genomic DNA from each cell subset was distributed evenly across all wells of several immunoSEQ 96-well plates, and each plate was treated as a replicate. For sorted subsets, each replicate PCR was loaded with approximately 0.2 ug genomic DNA, equivalent to about 30,000 T cell genomes. Purified libraries were quantified with a Qubit 3.0 fluorometer, sized on a Bioanalyzer 2100, and re-quantified with the KAPA Library Quantification kit. Every immunoSEQ 96-well plate was sequenced on a separate single-read 150-cycle Illumina NextSeq 550 flow cell. The published analysis was carried out like this. Because only junctional sequences without quality scores were contained in the immunoSEQ output, filtering matching that applied to full-length reads could not be performed. Sequences were annotated with PyIR, a Python wrapper for IgBLAST v1.9, using IMGT germline references to assign V/J genes and CDR3. Reads were filtered out if the reads had weak V/J assignments (E-value above 1e-6), no CDR3, stop codons, out-of-frame junctions, or ambiguous translated residues. A V3J clonotype was defined by an identical inferred V gene, J gene, and CDR3 amino acid sequence. Percentage overlap between repertoires was computed as shared unique clonotypes divided by the size of the smaller repertoire. RTK rarefaction, the Chao1 estimator, and Recon v2.1 estimates of unobserved clonotypes were used to assess repertoire richness. Generation probabilities for all TCRbeta clonotypes obtained by the gDNA method from four donors were computed using OLGA. What TCRdb holds here is the immuneACCESS table cut down to in-frame rearrangements. Part of the clones is not present; checked against another copy, under half of the missing clones reflect an unresolved V gene, and the others are unexplained. V and J calls plus clone size are reproduced from that table; the DNA served to infer D and trimming. Across this sample there are 500,000 or so clones, with 95% to 97% seen only once. The top ten clonotypes cover 0.05% to 0.07% of the sample.

The CDR3 sequence holds 14 residues, the cysteine and phenylalanine included. Here the CDR3 DNA is all that survives: 42 bases in frame from base 1. According to the germline V gene, CDR1 reads KGHSH and CDR2 reads LQKENI. The V and J ends are trimmed by 4 bases and 5 bases, leaving 15 bases between them. The donors were healthy, HIV-negative adults who had no recently reported acute infections or vaccinations. All donors were Caucasian adults living in Nashville, Tennessee, USA. CD4+ T cells were enriched by magnetic negative selection, after which naive cells were positively selected on CD45RA and the negative fraction was taken as the memory subset. Blood was collected by leukapheresis, and PBMCs were isolated by Ficoll-Histopaque density gradient centrifugation and then cryopreserved in liquid nitrogen vapor phase. Analytical flow cytometry was used to check the purity and quantity of every magnetically sorted T cell population. Each sorted fraction had its genomic DNA isolated and then quantified by UV absorbance on a Nanodrop 2000c.

The data belong to a study of shared clonotypes between healthy human individuals (dated by TCRdb to 2018 to 2021). General notes on the study: The cohort comprised two women and a few men aged 18 to 49 years. Per donor, three plates each were used for CD4 naive and CD4 memory, two for CD8 naive, and one for CD8 memory. The study deeply sequenced blood TCR repertoires of about five healthy adults to estimate repertoire size and the extent of clonotype sharing between individuals. Libraries were prepared and TCR repertoires were sequenced by different laboratories using diverse techniques, in order to increase sequencing depth and limit assay-specific biases. Leukapheresis yielded between about 0.85 and 9 billion PBMCs per donor. The study at large found these results: When a few donors were compared, the shared fraction of clonotypes was 5% to 6.5% for naive CD4, more than 3% for naive CD8, 2% to 2.5% for memory CD4, and less than 0.45% for memory CD8. Incomplete sequencing was indicated by rarefaction of sorted-subset datasets, despite the large sequencing depth. Higher generation probabilities were observed for clonotypes shared by all four sorted-subset donors than for non-shared clonotypes. Naive subsets generally had larger estimated clonotype richness than memory subsets. Because the study included only a small number of donors, the genetic and exposure-history diversity represented was limited. Pairwise subsampling indicated that sequencing depth was expected to affect the degree of clonotype sharing among donors. Sampling was restricted to blood, and TCR repertoires in tissue are likely to differ from TCR repertoires in blood.

The TCR was taken from a woman in her 30s in good health. The rearrangement joined TRBV18 to TRBJ2-7; the D gene is perhaps TRBD2, on 5 matching bases. Input material: naive CD4+ T cells sorted from blood. The cell subset or site label corresponds to: CD45RA+ positively selected. The DNA is as follows: TGTGCCAGCTCACTGAGGGTTTTGGAGAACGAGCAGTACTTC. This sequence encodes CASSLRVLENEQYF. Beyond the CDR3, the reference TRBV18 and TRBJ2-7 genes provide the residues; the full variable domain reads: NAGVMQNPRHLVRRRGQEARLRCSPMKGHSHVYWYRQLPEEGLKFMVYLQKENIIDESGMPKERFSAEFPKEGPSILRIQQVVRGDSAAYFCASSLRVLENEQYFGPGTRLTVT.